The entry that follows covers one T cell receptor (beta chain) sequence. Its specificity is unknown. This sample was taken from a study of siplizumab effects on memory and regulatory T cells. Findings of the study overall: Only a minor fraction of alloreactive clones mapped to unstimulated subsets. Naive T cells were seen as more diverse than memory cells and as major alloresponse contributors.

Assaying covered approximately 10^5 TCR templates per sample. Assay used: immunoSEQ multiplex PCR; TCRdb lists only in-frame clones, some missing. The sample includes over 100,000 clones, about 92% of them seen just once. Between the trimmed V and J ends, which lost 2 bases and 5 bases, there was a span of 8 bases. Germline V gene lookup returns CDR1 MNHNS and CDR2 SASEGT. This CDR3 region has 13 residues. The sequence derives from a human donor in good health. The gene calls are TRBV6-1 and TRBJ2-3; a weak D match, TRBD1 (6 bases). Sequencing input: Tregs sorted from blood. In DNA, the CDR3 is TGTGCCAGCAGTGAAACAGGGCAAGATACGCAGTATTTT. Encoded protein: CASSETGQDTQYF.